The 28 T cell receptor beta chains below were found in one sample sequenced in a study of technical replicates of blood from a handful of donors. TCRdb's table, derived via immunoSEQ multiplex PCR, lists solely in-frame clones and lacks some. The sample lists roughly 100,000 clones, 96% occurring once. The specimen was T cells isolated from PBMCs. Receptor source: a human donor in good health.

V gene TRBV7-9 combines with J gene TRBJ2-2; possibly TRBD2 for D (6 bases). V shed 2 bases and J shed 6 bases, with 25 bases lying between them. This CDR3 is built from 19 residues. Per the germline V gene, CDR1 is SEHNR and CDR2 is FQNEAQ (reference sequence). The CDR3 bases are TGTGCCAGCAGCTTACAATCGGGGGAAATTGTGGGGTCGGCCGGGGAGCTGTTTTTT. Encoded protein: CASSLQSGEIVGSAGELFF.

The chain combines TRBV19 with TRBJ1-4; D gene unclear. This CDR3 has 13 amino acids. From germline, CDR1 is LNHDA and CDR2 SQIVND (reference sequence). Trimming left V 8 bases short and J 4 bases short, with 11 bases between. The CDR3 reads CASAVASNEKLFF. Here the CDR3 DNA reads TGTGCCAGTGCGGTTGCCAGTAATGAAAAACTGTTTTTT. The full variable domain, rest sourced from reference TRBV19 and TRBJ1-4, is DGGITQSPKYLFRKEGQNVTLSCEQNLNHDAMYWYRQDPGQGLRLIYYSQIVNDFQKGDIAEGYSVSREKKESFPLTVTSAQKNPTAFYLCASAVASNEKLFFGSGTQLSVL.

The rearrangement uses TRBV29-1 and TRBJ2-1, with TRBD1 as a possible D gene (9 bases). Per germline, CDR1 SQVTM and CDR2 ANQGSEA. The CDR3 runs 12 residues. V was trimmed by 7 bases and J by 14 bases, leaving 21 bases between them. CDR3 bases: TGCAGCGGGGGACAGGGAGACGGGAGGGAGTTCTTC. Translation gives CSGGQGDGREFF.

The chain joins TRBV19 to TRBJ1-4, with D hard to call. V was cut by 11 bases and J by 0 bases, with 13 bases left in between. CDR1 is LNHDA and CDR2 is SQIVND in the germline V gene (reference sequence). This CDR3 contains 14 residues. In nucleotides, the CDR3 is TGTGCCTGTCGAGCCCTAACAACTAATGAAAAACTGTTTTTT. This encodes CACRALTTNEKLFF.

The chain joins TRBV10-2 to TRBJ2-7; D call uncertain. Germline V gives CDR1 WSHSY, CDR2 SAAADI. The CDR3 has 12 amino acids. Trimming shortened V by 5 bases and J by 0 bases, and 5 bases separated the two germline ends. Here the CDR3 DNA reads TGCGCCAGCAGTAGGAGCTCCTACGAGCAGTACTTC. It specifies CASSRSSYEQYF.

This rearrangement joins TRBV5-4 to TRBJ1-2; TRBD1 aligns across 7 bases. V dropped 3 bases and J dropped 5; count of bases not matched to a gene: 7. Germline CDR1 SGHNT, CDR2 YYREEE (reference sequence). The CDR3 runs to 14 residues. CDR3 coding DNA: TGTGCCAGCAGCTCCGGGACAGCGGTATATGGCTACACCTTC. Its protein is CASSSGTAVYGYTF.

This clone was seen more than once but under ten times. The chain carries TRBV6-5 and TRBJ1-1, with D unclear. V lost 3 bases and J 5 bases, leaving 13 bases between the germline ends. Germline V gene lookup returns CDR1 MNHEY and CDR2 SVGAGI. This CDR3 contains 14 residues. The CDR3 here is CASSYRQSRTEAFF. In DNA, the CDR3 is TGTGCCAGCAGTTATCGGCAGTCGAGGACTGAAGCTTTCTTT.

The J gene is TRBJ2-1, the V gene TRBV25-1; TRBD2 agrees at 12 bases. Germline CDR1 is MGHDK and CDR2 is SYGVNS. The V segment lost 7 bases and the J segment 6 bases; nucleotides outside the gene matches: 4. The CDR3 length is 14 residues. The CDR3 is CASTTSGSPNEQFF. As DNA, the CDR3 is TGTGCCAGCACGACTAGCGGGAGCCCCAATGAGCAGTTCTTC.

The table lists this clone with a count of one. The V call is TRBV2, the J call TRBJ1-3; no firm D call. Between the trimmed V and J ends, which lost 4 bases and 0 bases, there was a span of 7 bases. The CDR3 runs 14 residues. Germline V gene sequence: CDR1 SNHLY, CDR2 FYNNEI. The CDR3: CASSAVLSGNTIYF. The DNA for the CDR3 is TGTGCCAGCAGTGCCGTCCTCTCTGGAAACACCATATATTTT.

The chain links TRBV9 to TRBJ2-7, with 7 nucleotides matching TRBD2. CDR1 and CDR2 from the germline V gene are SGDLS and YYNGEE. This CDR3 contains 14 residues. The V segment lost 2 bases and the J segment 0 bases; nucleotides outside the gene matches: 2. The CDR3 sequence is CASSVGTTSYEQYF. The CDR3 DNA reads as TGTGCCAGCAGCGTGGGGACTACCTCCTACGAGCAGTACTTC.

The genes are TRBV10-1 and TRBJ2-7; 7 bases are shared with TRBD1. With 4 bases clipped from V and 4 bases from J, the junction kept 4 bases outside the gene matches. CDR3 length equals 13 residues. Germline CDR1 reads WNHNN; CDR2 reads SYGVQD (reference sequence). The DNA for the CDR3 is TGCGCCAGCAGTGGAGACAGGGCGTACGAGCAGTACTTC. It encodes CASSGDRAYEQYF.

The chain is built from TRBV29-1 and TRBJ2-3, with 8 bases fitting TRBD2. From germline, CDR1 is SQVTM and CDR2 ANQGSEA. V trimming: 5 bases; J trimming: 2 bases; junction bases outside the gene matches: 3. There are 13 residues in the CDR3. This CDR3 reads CSVTSGPTDTQYF. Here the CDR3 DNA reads TGCAGCGTTACTAGCGGACCCACAGATACGCAGTATTTT.

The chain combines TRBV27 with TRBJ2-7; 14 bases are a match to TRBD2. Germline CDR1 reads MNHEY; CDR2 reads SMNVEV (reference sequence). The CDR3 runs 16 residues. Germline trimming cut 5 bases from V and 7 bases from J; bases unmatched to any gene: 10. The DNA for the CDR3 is TGTGCCAGCAGTCTTATGGGGACTAGCGGGAGTGGGGAGCAGTACTTC. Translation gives CASSLMGTSGSGEQYF.

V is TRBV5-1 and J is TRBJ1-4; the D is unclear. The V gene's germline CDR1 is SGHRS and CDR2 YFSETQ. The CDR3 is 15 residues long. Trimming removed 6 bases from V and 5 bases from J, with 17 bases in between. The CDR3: CASNTGQSQNEKLFF. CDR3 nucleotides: TGCGCCAGCAACACTGGGCAGTCTCAGAATGAAAAACTGTTTTTT. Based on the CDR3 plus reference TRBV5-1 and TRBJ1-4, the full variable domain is KAGVTQTPRYLIKTRGQQVTLSCSPISGHRSVSWYQQTPGQGLQFLFEYFSETQRNKGNFPGRFSGRQFSNSRSEMNVSTLELGDSALYLCASNTGQSQNEKLFFGSGTQLSVL.

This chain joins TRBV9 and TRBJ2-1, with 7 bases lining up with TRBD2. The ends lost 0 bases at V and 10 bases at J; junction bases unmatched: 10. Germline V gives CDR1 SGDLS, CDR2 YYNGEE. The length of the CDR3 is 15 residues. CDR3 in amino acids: CASSVGGGSSGEQFF. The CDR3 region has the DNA TGTGCCAGCAGCGTAGGCGGGGGATCCTCGGGCGAGCAGTTCTTC.

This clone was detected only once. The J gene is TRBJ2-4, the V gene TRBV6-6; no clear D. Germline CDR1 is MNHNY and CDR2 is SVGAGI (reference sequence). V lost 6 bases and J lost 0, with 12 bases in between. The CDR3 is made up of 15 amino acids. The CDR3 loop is CASRPDTSAKNIQYF. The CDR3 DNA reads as TGTGCCAGCAGACCAGATACGTCAGCCAAAAACATTCAGTACTTC.

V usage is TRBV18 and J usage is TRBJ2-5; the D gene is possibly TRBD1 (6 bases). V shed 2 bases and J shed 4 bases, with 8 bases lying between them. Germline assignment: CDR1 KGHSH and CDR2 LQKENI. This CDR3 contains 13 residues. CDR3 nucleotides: TGTGCCAGCTCACCAAGGGACACAGAGACCCAGTACTTC. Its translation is CASSPRDTETQYF.

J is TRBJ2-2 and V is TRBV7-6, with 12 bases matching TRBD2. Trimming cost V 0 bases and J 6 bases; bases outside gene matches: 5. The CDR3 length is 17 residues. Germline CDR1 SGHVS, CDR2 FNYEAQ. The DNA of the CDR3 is TGTGCCAGCAGCTTAGCATCTTCTAGCGGGAGGGCCGGGGAGCTGTTTTTT. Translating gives CASSLASSSGRAGELFF. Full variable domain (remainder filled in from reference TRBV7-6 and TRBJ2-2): GAGVSQSPRYKVTKRGQDVALRCDPISGHVSLYWYRQALGQGPEFLTYFNYEAQQDKSGLPNDRFSAERPEGSISTLTIQRTEQRDSAMYRCASSLASSSGRAGELFFGEGSRLTVL.

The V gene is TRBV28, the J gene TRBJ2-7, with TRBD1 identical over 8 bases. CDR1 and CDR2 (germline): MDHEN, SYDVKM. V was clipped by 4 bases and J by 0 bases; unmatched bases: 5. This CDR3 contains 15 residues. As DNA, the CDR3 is TGTGCCAGCAGTTCACAGGGGGTTAGCTCCTACGAGCAGTACTTC. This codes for CASSSQGVSSYEQYF.

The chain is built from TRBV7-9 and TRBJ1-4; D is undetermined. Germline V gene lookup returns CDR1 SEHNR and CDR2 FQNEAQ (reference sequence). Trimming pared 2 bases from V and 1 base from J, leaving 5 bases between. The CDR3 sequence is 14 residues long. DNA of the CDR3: TGTGCCAGCAGCTTATCCGGAACTAATGAAAAACTGTTTTTT. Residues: CASSLSGTNEKLFF.

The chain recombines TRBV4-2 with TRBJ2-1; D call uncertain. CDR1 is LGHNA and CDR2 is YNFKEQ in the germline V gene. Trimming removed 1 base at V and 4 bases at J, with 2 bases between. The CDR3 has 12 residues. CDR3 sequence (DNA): TGTGCCAGCAGCCAAGTATACAATGAGCAGTTCTTC. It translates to CASSQVYNEQFF.

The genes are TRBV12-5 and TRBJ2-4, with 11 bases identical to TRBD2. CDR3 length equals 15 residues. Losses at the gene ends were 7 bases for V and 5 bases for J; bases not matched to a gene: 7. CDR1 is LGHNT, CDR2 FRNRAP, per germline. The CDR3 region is CASAIKGLAENIQYF. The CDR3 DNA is TGTGCTAGTGCTATAAAGGGACTAGCGGAAAACATTCAGTACTTC. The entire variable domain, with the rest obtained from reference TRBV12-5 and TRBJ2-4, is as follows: DARVTQTPRHKVTEMGQEVTMRCQPILGHNTVFWYRQTMMQGLELLAYFRNRAPLDDSGMPKDRFSAEMPDATLATLKIQPSEPRDSAVYFCASAIKGLAENIQYFGAGTRLSVL.

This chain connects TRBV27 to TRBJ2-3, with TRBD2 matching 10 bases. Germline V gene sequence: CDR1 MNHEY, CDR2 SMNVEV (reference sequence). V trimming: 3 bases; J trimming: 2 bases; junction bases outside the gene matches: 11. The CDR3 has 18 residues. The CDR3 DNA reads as TGTGCCAGCAGTTTTTCCCCAGGGGGGACTAGCGCCACAGATACGCAGTATTTT. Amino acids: CASSFSPGGTSATDTQYF.

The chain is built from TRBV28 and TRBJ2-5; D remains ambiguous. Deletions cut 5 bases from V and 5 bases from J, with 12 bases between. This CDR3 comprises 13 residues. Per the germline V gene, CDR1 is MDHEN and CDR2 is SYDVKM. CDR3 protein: CASSPPRRETQYF. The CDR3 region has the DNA TGTGCCAGCAGTCCGCCCCGTCGGGAGACCCAGTACTTC. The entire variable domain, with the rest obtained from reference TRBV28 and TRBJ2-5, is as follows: DVKVTQSSRYLVKRTGEKVFLECVQDMDHENMFWYRQDPGLGLRLIYFSYDVKMKEKGDIPEGYSVSREKKERFSLILESASTNQTSMYLCASSPPRRETQYFGPGTRLLVL.

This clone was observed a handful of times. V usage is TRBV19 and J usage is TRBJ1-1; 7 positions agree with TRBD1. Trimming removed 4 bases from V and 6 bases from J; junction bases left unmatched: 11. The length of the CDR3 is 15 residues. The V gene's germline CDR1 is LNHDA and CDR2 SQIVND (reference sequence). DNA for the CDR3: TGTGCCAGTAGTACACCACCCTCTGGACAGGCTGAAGCTTTCTTT. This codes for CASSTPPSGQAEAFF.

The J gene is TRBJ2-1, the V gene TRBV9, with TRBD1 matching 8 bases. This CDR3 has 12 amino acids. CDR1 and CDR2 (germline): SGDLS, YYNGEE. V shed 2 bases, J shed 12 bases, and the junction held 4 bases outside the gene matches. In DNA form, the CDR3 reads TGTGCCAGCAGCGTCCAGGGGGCTGGGCAGTTCTTC. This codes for CASSVQGAGQFF.

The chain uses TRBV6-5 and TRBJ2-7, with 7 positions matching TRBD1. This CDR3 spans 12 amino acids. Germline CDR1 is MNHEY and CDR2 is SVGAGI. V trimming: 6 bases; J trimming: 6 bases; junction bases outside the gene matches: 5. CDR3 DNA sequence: TGTGCCAGCAGATCAGGGGGTTCCGAGCAGTACTTC. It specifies CASRSGGSEQYF.

Here the CDR3 reads CASSLGPREKLFF. The CDR3 DNA sequence: TGTGCCAGCAGCTTAGGGCCGAGGGAAAAACTGTTTTTT. The chain uses TRBV11-2 and TRBJ1-4; no definite D call. Trimming stripped 1 base from V and 8 bases from J, with 8 bases between. Germline V gives CDR1 SGHAT, CDR2 FQNNGV. The CDR3 length is 13 residues.